This T cell receptor beta chain was obtained from a study of blood T cell repertoires in COVID-19. Clones were read by immunoSEQ multiplex PCR, and TCRdb kept only the in-frame ones, dropping some. This table has a few hundred thousand clones, 65% to 90% appearing once. Recovered participants had two consecutive negative NP/OP PCR tests, healthcare professional clearance, or symptom resolution. The specimen was PBMCs or T cells enriched from blood (not recorded which). This TCR was recovered from a woman younger than 30 who had recovered from COVID-19.

The CDR3, as DNA: TGTGCCAGCAGCCAAGGAGGAGCAGGGGCTAATGAAAAACTGTTTTTT. Translated: CASSQGGAGANEKLFF. V is TRBV3-1 (or the pseudogene TRBV3-2) and J is TRBJ1-4; D is perhaps TRBD1 (6 bases). Germline values: CDR1 LGHDT, CDR2 YNNKEL (reference sequence). Deletions cut 1 base from V and 3 bases from J, with 12 bases between. CDR3 size: 16 residues.